This T cell receptor beta chain comes out of a study of CD8 T cells in ankylosing spondylitis. The V and J ends lost 4 bases and 6 bases respectively, with 12 bases between them. Germline V gene sequence: CDR1 SGHRS, CDR2 YFSETQ. The CDR3 sequence is 13 residues long. TCRdb fed the 5' RACE reads into MiXCR, producing one record per CDR3 protein. The sample consists of under 300,000 distinct CDR3 sequences, more than 9% of them appearing once. Whole-study results and caveats: Clones linked to disease were reported to show significant enrichment in matched ankylosing spondylitis synovial fluid.

Many counts were recorded for this clonotype. Its antigen is not known. Source material: blood, either unsorted or a sorted T cell fraction (not recorded which). The chain carries TRBV5-1 and TRBJ2-3; maybe TRBD2 (6 bases). The receptor was derived from a male donor with ankylosing spondylitis or in good health (not recorded which). The chain's CDR3 is CASSQTSFDTQYF. In DNA form, the CDR3 reads TGCGCCAGCAGCCAGACTAGTTTCGATACGCAGTATTTT.